This entry is about one T cell receptor (beta chain). Antigen: not known. Sequencing was performed with immunoSEQ multiplex PCR; in TCRdb, only in-frame clones are kept and a portion is missing. The sample holds around 100,000 clones, 85% to 90% seen once. The sample belongs to a study of T cell responses to AZD1222 COVID-19 vaccine. Findings and limits, study-wide: Nearly half of spike-specific TCRs reportedly target variant regions that are unmutated in the B.1.351 and B.1.1.7 variants. Only a handful of AZD1222 recipients tested seropositive at baseline.

This CDR3 is built from 16 residues. V dropped 0 bases and J dropped 8; count of bases not matched to a gene: 6. Germline assignment: CDR1 SGHDT and CDR2 YYEEEE. The input for sequencing was peripheral blood, taken on day 0 of AZD1222 vaccination. V gene TRBV5-6 combines with J gene TRBJ1-4; TRBD1 matches 11 bases. The clonotype was recovered from an adult in good health. CDR3 coding DNA: TGTGCCAGCAGCTTGGTCCCGGGACAGGGGGGCGAAAAACTGTTTTTT. Protein sequence: CASSLVPGQGGEKLFF.